This T cell receptor (beta chain) was captured by sequencing in a study of OX40 agonist ivuxolimab in advanced cancers. Points from the study as a whole: CD4+ and CD8+ blood T cells expanded clonally by week 6 at 0.1 to 3.0 mg/kg. Averaging showed that CD8+ T cells had more expanded clones than CD4+ did. Normalized T-cell clonal expansion was also low in some nonresponders.

A note on this clone: Its antigen remains unknown.

The germline V gene has CDR1 SNHLY and CDR2 FYNNEI. Unmatched junction bases numbered 6, after V lost 6 bases and J lost 2 bases. CDR3 size: 16 residues. Libraries were prepared by immunoSEQ multiplex PCR; TCRdb keeps only in-frame clonotypes and omits some of them. Of about 65,000 clones in the sample, roughly 80% were seen once. The chain employs TRBV2 and TRBJ2-3; 12 bases are shared with TRBD2. This TCR was recovered from an adult with an advanced solid tumor such as melanoma, head and neck, liver or kidney cancer. Sequenced here: CD4+ or CD8+ T cells sorted from blood, sampled in a trial of the OX40 agonist ivuxolimab. The CDR3 bases are TGTGCCAGCAGAAGACTAGCGGGAGAGCCCACAGATACGCAGTATTTT. Translating gives CASRRLAGEPTDTQYF.